Included here is one TCR beta chain sequence, with context. Read data end 3 residues before the CDR3 end; the end is taken from the germline J gene. Germline V gene sequence: CDR1 MNHEY, CDR2 SVGEGT. This CDR3 region has 16 residues. V shed 2 bases and J shed 0 bases, with 14 bases lying between them. This entry belongs to a study of T cells in women clearing cervical HPV infection. Produced via immunoSEQ multiplex PCR; TCRdb's table is partial and in-frame only. Listed are tens of thousands of clones; 7.6% falls within the top ten. Specimen: blood buffy coat. This chain links TRBV6-2 or TRBV6-3 with TRBJ2-7; the D gene is possibly TRBD1 (6 bases). The receptor comes from a woman between 18 and 70 years old with a cervical HPV16 infection that either progressed to CIN3+ or cleared (not recorded which). CDR3 DNA (partial): TGTGCCAGCAGTTACAGTGTGCAGGGGTTCTCCTACGAG. As protein: CASSYSVQGFSYE. The full CDR3 reads CASSYSVQGFSYEQYF.